This T cell receptor beta chain was obtained from a study of blood T cell repertoires in COVID-19. TCRdb's copy holds only in-frame clones and misses some; the assay was immunoSEQ multiplex PCR. Among 130,000 to 150,000 clones listed, roughly 90% were seen once. CDR3 length equals 15 residues. Trimming took 2 bases from V and 0 from J; bases not matched to a gene: 2. CDR1 SGHNT and CDR2 YYREEE come from the germline V gene (reference sequence). The rearrangement joins TRBV5-4 to TRBJ2-1; 7 positions agree with TRBD1. The receptor's source is a human donor in a cohort sampled during active COVID-19. The sequenced sample was peripheral blood. CDR3 loop: CASSLTGASYNEQFF. Here the CDR3 DNA reads TGTGCCAGCAGCTTAACAGGGGCCTCCTACAATGAGCAGTTCTTC.